The clone carrying this T cell receptor (beta chain) has only a few counts. Antigen: not known. Germline V gene sequence: CDR1 MRHNA, CDR2 SNTAGT. V gave up 2 bases and J gave up 0 bases, with 9 bases separating them. There are 15 residues in the CDR3. Alongside a J-beta primer mix, a sample-barcoded 5' primer served in a second PCR lasting about 7 to 12 cycles. A single record per CDR3 protein comes from TCRdb applying MiXCR to the 5' RACE reads. Here the sample spans around 1,500,000 distinct CDR3 sequences, 40% to 50% being singletons. This sample stems from a study of blood T cells in healthy people across ages. Notes on the study in general: Changes in expanded clonotypes were possibly confounded, as the CMV status of donors was unknown.

The sequencing input was blood. This sequence joins TRBV6-4 and TRBJ2-3; D is ambiguous. This TCR derives from a woman younger than 30 in good health. Here the CDR3 reads CASSDRAASTDTQYF. Written as DNA, the CDR3 is TGTGCCAGCAGTGACCGGGCAGCCAGCACAGATACGCAGTATTTT.